This T cell receptor (beta chain) was identified in a study of beta chain features in type 1 diabetes. Whole-study findings and limits: Among patients, naive, central memory and Treg TCRB repertoires appeared more similar than among healthy donors. Fewer junction insertions and more nucleotide deletions appeared in type 1 diabetes patients.

Note on this clone: The antigen remains unidentified.

J lost 4 bases, V lost 8 bases, and 9 bases had no gene match. Germline-derived CDR1 and CDR2 are ENHRY and SYGVKD. The CDR3 contains 16 residues. Based on CD45RO/CCR7/CD25/CD127/CD95/CD27, CD4+ regulatory, stem cell-like memory, naive and central memory cells were sorted. Sequencing targeted expressed TCRB transcripts, as all isolated RNA had been reverse transcribed. The method was immunoSEQ multiplex PCR; TCRdb's version includes in-frame clones alone and lacks a portion of them. The data hold about 210,000 clones, with approximately 11% observed a single time. Sequenced sample: central memory CD4+ T cells from blood. This clonotype was obtained from a man in his late teens or twenties in good health. The chain couples TRBV10-3 to TRBJ2-2; 11 bases fit TRBD1. CDR3 sequence (DNA): TGTGCCATCGGGGACAGGGGGAAAGAGGGCACCGGGGAGCTGTTTTTT. Translating gives CAIGDRGKEGTGELFF.